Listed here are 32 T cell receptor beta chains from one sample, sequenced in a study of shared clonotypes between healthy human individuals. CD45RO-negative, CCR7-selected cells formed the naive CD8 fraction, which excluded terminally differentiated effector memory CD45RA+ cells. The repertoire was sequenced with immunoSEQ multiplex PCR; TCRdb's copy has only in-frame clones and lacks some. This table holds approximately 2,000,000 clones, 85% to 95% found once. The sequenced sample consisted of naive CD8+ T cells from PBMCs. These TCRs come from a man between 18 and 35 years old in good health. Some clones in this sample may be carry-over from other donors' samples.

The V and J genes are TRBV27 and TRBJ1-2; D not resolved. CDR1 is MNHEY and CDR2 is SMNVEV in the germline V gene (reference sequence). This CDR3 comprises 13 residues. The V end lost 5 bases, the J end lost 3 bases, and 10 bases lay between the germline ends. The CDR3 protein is CASSPTADYGYTF. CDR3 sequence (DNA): TGTGCCAGCAGTCCAACAGCCGACTATGGCTACACCTTC.

CDR3 coding DNA: TGCAGCGTTCTTGGACTAGCGGGAGAGGGGGGTACGCAGTATTTT. It is translated as CSVLGLAGEGGTQYF. The chain links TRBV29-1 to TRBJ2-3, with 13 bases matching TRBD2. The junction had 10 bases not matched to a gene; V was cut back by 5 bases and J by 8 bases. This CDR3 has 15 residues. CDR1 SQVTM and CDR2 ANQGSEA come from the germline V gene.

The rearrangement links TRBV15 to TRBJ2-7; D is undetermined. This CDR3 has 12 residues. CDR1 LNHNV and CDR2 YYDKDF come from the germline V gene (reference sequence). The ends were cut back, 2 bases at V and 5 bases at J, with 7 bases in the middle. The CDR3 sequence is CATSRWGNEQYF. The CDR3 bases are TGTGCCACCAGCAGATGGGGTAACGAGCAGTACTTC.

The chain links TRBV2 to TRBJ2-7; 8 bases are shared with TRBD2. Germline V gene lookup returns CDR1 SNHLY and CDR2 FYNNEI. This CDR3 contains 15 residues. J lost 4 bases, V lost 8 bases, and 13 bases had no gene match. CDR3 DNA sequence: TGTGCCAGCGAGGGGTTCGGGAGGGCCTTGTACGAGCAGTACTTC. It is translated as CASEGFGRALYEQYF.

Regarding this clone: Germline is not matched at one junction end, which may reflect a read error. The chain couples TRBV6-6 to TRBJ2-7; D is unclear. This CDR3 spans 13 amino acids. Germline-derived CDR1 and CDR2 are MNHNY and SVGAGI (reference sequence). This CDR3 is CASSYLDPYGQYF. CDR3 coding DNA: TGTGCCAGCAGTTACCTTGACCCCTACGGGCAGTACTTC.

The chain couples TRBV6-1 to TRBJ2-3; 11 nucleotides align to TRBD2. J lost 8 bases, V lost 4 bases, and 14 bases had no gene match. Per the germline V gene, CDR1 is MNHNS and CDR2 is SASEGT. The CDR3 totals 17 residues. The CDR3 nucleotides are TGTGCCAGCAGTGGGATCGTAGCGGGAGGGTTAGGAGCTACGCAGTATTTT. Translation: CASSGIVAGGLGATQYF.

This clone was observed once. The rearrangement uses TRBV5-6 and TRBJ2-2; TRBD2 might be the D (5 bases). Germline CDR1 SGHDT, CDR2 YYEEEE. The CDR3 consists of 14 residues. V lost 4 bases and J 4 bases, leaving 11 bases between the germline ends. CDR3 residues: CASSPFEGTGELFF. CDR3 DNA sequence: TGTGCCAGCAGCCCCTTCGAGGGCACCGGGGAGCTGTTTTTT.

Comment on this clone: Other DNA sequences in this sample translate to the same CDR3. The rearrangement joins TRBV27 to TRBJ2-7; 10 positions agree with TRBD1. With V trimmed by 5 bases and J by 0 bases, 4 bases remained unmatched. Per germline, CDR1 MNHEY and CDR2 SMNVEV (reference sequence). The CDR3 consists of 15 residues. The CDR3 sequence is CASSPRTGGSYEQYF. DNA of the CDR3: TGTGCCAGCAGTCCTCGGACAGGGGGCTCCTACGAGCAGTACTTC.

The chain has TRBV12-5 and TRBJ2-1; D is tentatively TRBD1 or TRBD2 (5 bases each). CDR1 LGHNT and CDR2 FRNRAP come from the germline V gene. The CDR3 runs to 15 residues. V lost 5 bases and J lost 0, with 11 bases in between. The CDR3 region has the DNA TGTGCTAGTGGTACTGGGGGTAGCTCCTACAATGAGCAGTTCTTC. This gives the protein CASGTGGSSYNEQFF.

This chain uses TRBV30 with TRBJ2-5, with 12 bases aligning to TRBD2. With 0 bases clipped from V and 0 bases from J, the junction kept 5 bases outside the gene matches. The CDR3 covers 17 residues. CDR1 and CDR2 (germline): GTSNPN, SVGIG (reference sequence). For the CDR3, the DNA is TGTGCCTGGAGTGTAGTCGGGACTAGCGGGTACCAAGAGACCCAGTACTTC. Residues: CAWSVVGTSGYQETQYF.

The CDR3 region is CASSQDSLVVVTGELFF. DNA of the CDR3: TGCGCCAGCAGCCAAGATTCCCTCGTGGTCGTGACCGGGGAGCTGTTTTTT. The chain uses TRBV4-3 and TRBJ2-2, with D uncertain. The CDR3 has 17 amino acids. CDR1 is LGHNA and CDR2 is YSLEER in the germline V gene. The ends were cut back, 0 bases at V and 5 bases at J, with 16 bases in the middle.

CDR3 nucleotides: TGTGCCAGCTCACCGGGGAGAGGGTCTCGCCGCGGGAGCTTTTACGAGCAGTACTTC. This encodes CASSPGRGSRRGSFYEQYF. The chain recombines TRBV18 with TRBJ2-7; 7 bases match TRBD2. There are 19 residues in the CDR3. V lost 3 bases to trimming and J lost 4 bases; unmatched junction nucleotides: 21. CDR1 and CDR2 from the germline V gene are KGHSH and LQKENI.

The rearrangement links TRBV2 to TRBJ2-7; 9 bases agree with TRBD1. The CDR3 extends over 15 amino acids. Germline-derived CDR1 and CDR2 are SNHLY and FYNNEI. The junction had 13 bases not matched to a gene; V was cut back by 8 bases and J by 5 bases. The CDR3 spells CASCPGQGYRHEQYF. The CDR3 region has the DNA TGTGCCAGCTGTCCGGGACAGGGATACAGACACGAGCAGTACTTC.

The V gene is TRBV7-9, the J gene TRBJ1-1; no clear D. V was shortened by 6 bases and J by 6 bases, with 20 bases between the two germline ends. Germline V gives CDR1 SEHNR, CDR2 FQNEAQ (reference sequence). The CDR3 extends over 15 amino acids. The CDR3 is CASSELDVESAEAFF. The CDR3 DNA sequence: TGTGCCAGCAGTGAGCTTGATGTAGAATCGGCTGAAGCTTTCTTT.

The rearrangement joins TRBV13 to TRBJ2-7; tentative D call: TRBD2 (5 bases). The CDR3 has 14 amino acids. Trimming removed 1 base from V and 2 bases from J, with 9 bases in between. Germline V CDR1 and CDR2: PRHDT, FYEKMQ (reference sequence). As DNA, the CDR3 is TGTGCCAGCAGCTTAGCGGGATTCCCCTACGAGCAGTACTTC. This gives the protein CASSLAGFPYEQYF.

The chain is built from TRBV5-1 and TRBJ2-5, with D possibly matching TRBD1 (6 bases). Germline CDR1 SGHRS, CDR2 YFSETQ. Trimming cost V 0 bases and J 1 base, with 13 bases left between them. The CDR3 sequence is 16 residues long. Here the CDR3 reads CASSLDRVWGQETQYF. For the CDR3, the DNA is TGCGCCAGCAGCTTGGACAGGGTTTGGGGCCAAGAGACCCAGTACTTC. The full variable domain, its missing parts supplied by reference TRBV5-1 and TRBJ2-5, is KAGVTQTPRYLIKTRGQQVTLSCSPISGHRSVSWYQQTPGQGLQFLFEYFSETQRNKGNFPGRFSGRQFSNSRSEMNVSTLELGDSALYLCASSLDRVWGQETQYFGPGTRLLVL.

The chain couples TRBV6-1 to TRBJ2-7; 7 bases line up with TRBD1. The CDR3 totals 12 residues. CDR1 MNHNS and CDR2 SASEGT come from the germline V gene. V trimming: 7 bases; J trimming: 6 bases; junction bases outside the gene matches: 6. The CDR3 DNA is TGTGCCAGCACCGAAGGGGGCGGCGAGCAGTACTTC. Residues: CASTEGGGEQYF.

The CDR3 protein is CAISGPDEQYF. CDR3 in DNA: TGTGCCATCAGTGGGCCGGACGAGCAGTACTTC. The chain recombines TRBV10-3 with TRBJ2-7; D call uncertain. The CDR3 is made up of 11 amino acids. The V end was cut by 4 bases, the J end by 5 bases, with 6 bases between. Germline CDR1 ENHRY, CDR2 SYGVKD.

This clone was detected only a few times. For the CDR3, the DNA is TGTGCCATCAGACCCGGACAGGGACTCAACTATGGCTACACCTTC. It codes for CAIRPGQGLNYGYTF. The chain is built from TRBV10-3 and TRBJ1-2; 8 bases match TRBD1. Unmatched junction bases numbered 8, after V lost 6 bases and J lost 2 bases. The CDR3 extends over 15 amino acids. The germline V gene has CDR1 ENHRY and CDR2 SYGVKD.

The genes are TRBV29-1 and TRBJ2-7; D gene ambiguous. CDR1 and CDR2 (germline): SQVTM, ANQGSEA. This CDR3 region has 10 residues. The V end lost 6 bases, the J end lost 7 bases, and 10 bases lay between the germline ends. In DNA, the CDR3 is TGCAGCGTGTTCTCGGTAGAGCAGTACTTC. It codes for CSVFSVEQYF.

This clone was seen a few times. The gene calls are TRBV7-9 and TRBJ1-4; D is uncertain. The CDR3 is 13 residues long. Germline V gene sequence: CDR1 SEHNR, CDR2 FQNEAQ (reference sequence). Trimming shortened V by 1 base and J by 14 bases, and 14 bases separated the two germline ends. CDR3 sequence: CASSLGGTGMLFF. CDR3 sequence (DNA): TGTGCCAGCAGCTTAGGCGGAACCGGCATGCTGTTTTTT.

The CDR3 region is CASSLAPPESPLHF. Written as DNA, the CDR3 is TGTGCCAGCAGCTTAGCCCCTCCGGAGTCACCCCTCCACTTT. The rearrangement uses TRBV7-9 and TRBJ1-6, with no clear D. CDR3 length: 14 residues. In germline, CDR1 is SEHNR, CDR2 FQNEAQ (reference sequence). V lost 0 bases, J lost 10 bases, and 10 bases lay in between.

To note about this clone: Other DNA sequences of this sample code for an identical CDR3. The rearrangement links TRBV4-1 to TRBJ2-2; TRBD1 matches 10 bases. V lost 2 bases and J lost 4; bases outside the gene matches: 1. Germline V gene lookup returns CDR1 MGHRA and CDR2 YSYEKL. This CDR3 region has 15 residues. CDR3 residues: CASSQRTGGTGELFF. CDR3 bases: TGCGCCAGCAGCCAACGGACAGGGGGCACCGGGGAGCTGTTTTTT.

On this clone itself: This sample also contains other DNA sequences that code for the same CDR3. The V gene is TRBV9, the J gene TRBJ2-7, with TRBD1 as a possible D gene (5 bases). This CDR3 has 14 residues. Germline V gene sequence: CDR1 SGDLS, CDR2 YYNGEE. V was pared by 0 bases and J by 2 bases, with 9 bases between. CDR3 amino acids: CASSVGGETYEQYF. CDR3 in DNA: TGTGCCAGCAGCGTAGGGGGCGAGACCTACGAGCAGTACTTC.

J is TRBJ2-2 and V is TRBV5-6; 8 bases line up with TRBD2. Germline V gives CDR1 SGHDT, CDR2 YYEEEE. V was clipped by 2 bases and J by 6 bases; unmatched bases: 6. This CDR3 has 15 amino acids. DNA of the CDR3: TGTGCCAGCAGCTTTCCGGGACTAGGGTCCGGGGAGCTGTTTTTT. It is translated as CASSFPGLGSGELFF.

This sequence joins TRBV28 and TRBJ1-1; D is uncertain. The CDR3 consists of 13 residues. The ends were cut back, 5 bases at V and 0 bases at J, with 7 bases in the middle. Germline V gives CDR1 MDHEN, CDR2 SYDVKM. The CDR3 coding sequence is TGTGCCAGCAGTCCAGAAGTGAACACTGAAGCTTTCTTT. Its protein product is CASSPEVNTEAFF.

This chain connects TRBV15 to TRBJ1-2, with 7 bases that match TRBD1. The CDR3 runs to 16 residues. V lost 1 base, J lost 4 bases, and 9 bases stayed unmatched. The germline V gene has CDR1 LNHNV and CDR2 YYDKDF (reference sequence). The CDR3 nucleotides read TGTGCCACCAGCAGAGGCCCCGGACAGGACCCCTATGGCTACACCTTC. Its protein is CATSRGPGQDPYGYTF.

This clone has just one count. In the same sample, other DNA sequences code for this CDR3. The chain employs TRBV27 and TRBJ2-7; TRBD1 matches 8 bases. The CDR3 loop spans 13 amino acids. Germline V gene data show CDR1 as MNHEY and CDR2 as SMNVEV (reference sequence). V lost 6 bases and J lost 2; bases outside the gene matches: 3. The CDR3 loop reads CASSRDRPYEQYF. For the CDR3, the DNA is TGTGCCAGCAGCCGGGACAGGCCCTACGAGCAGTACTTC.

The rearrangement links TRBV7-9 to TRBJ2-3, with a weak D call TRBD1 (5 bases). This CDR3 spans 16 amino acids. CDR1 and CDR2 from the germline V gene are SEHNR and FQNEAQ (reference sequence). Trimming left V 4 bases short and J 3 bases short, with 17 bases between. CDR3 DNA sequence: TGTGCCAGCAGCTCCATCGACAGCCCTGAGACAGATACGCAGTATTTT. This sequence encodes CASSSIDSPETDTQYF.

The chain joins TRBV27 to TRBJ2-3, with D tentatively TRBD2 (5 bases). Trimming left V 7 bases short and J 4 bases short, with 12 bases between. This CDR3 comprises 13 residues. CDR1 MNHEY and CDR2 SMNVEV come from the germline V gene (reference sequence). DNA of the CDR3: TGTGCCAGCAAACCCTTGAGGGCAGATACGCAGTATTTT. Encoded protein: CASKPLRADTQYF.

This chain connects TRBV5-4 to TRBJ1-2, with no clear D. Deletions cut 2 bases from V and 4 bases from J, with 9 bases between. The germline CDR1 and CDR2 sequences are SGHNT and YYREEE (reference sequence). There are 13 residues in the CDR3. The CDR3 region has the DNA TGTGCCAGCAGCTTAGGAGGACCCTATGGCTACACCTTC. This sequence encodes CASSLGGPYGYTF.

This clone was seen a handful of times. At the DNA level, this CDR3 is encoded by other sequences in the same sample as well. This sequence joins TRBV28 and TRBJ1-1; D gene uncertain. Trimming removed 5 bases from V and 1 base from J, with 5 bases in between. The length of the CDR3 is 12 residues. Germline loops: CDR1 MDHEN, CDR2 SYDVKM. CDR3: CASSTENTEAFF. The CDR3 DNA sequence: TGTGCCAGCAGTACTGAGAACACTGAAGCTTTCTTT.